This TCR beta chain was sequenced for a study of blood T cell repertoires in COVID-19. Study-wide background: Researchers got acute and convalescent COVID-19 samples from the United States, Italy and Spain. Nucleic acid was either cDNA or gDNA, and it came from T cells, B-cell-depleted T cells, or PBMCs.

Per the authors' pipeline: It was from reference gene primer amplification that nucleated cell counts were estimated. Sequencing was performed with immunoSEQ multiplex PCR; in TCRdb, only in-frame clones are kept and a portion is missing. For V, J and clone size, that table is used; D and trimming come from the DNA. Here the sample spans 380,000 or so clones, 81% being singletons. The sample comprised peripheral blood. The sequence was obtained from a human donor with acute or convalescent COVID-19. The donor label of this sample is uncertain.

The CDR3 nucleotides read TGTGCCAGCACGGGGAACACTGAAGCTTTCTTT. This encodes CASTGNTEAFF. V gene TRBV2 combines with J gene TRBJ1-1; D gene unclear. The CDR3 runs to 11 residues. With 7 bases removed from V and 1 base from J, the gap between germline ends came to 4 bases. The germline CDR1 and CDR2 sequences are SNHLY and FYNNEI.